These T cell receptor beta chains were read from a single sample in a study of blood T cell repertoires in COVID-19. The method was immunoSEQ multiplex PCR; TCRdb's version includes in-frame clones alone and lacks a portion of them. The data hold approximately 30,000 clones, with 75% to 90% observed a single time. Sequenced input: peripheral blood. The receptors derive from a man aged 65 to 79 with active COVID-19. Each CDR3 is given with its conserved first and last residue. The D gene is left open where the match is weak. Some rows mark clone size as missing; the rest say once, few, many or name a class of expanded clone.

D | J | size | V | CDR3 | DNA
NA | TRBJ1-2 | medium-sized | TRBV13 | CASSFGGRYGYTF | TGTGCCAGCAGCTTCGGGGGGCGCTATGGCTACACCTTC
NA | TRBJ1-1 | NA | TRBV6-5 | CASSQERPGTEAFF | TGTGCCAGCAGTCAGGAAAGGCCAGGCACTGAAGCTTTCTTT
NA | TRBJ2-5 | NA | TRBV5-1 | CASSSGQETQYF | TGCGCCAGCAGCTCAGGACAAGAGACCCAGTACTTC
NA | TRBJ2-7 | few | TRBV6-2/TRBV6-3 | CASSFRSYEQYF | TGTGCCAGCAGTTTTCGCTCCTACGAGCAGTACTTC
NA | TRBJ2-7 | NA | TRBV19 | CASSTNSGYEQYF | TGTGCCAGTAGTACGAACAGTGGGTACGAGCAGTACTTC
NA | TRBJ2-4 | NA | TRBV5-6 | CASSFWQGGVPKNIQYF | TGTGCCAGCAGCTTTTGGCAGGGAGGAGTTCCCAAAAACATTCAGTACTTC
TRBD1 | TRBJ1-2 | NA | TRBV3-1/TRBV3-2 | CASSPWDRNYGYTF | TGTGCCAGCAGCCCCTGGGACAGGAACTATGGCTACACCTTC
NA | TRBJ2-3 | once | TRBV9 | CASSVGPKGGPWTDTQYF | TGTGCCAGCAGCGTAGGCCCCAAGGGGGGGCCGTGGACAGATACGCAGTATTTT
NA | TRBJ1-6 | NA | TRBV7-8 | CASSQDRLRRNSPLHF | TGTGCCAGCAGCCAAGACAGGCTTCGGCGTAATTCACCCCTCCACTTT
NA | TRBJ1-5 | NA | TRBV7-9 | CASSLQGVDQPQHF | TGTGCCAGCAGCCTGCAAGGGGTTGATCAGCCCCAGCATTTT
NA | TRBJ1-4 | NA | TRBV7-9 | CASSLATDNEKLFF | TGTGCCAGCAGCTTAGCCACAGATAATGAAAAACTGTTTTTT
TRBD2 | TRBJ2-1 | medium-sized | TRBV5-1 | CASSLGGGYVDEQFF | TGCGCCAGCAGCTTGGGCGGGGGGTATGTCGATGAGCAGTTCTTC
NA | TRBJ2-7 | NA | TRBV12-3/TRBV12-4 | CASTRTGRDEQYF | TGTGCCAGCACCCGGACAGGGAGGGACGAGCAGTACTTC
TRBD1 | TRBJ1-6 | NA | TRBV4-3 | CASSQGFTRQGRDSPLHF | TGCGCCAGCAGCCAGGGATTCACAAGACAGGGCCGGGATTCACCCCTCCACTTT
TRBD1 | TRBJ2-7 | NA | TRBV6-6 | CASSYPGTGREQYF | TGTGCCAGCAGTTACCCCGGGACAGGGCGCGAGCAGTACTTC
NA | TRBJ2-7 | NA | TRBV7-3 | CASSLTGPRDEQYF | TGTGCCAGCAGCTTAACGGGCCCCAGGGACGAGCAGTACTTC
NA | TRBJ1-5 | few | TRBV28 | CASSSPYEGRTQHF | TGTGCCAGCAGTTCCCCGTACGAGGGCAGGACCCAGCATTTT
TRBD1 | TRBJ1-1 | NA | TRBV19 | CASSMGTGRGDTEAFF | TGTGCCAGTAGTATGGGGACAGGGAGGGGAGACACTGAAGCTTTCTTT
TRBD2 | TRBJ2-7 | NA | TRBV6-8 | CASTPWGGPYEQYF | TGTGCCAGTACCCCCTGGGGGGGACCTTACGAGCAGTACTTC
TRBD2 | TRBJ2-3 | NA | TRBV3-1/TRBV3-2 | CASSQDIPPMSGGALGADTQYF | TGTGCCAGCAGCCAAGACATCCCTCCTATGAGCGGGGGGGCCTTGGGCGCAGATACGCAGTATTTT
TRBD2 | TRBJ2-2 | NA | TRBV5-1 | CASSLEGKAGFTGELFF | TGCGCCAGCAGCTTGGAAGGAAAAGCGGGATTCACCGGGGAGCTGTTTTTT
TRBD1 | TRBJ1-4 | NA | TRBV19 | CASIAPRRQGLNEKLFF | TGTGCCAGTATCGCCCCGCGGAGACAGGGATTGAATGAAAAACTGTTTTTT
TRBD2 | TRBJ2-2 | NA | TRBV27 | CASSFLGGGRTGELFF | TGTGCCAGCAGTTTTCTCGGCGGGGGGAGAACCGGGGAGCTGTTTTTT
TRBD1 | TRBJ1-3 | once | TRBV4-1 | CASSPRDREGNTIYF | TGCGCCAGCAGCCCACGGGACAGGGAGGGAAACACCATATATTTT
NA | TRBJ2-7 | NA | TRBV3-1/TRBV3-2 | CASSQERSGPSEQYF | TGTGCCAGCAGCCAAGAAAGGAGCGGCCCCTCCGAGCAGTACTTC
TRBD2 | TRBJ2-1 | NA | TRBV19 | CASSGLGGSYNEQFF | TGTGCCAGTAGTGGGCTGGGGGGGTCCTACAATGAGCAGTTCTTC
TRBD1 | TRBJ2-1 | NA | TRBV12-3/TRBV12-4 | CASSPTGHEQFF | TGTGCCAGCAGTCCGACAGGGCATGAGCAGTTCTTC
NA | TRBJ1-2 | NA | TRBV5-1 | CASSGVAYYGYTF | TGCGCCAGCAGCGGTGTAGCATACTATGGCTACACCTTC
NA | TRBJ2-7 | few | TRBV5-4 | CASRPWQGKDEQYF | TGTGCCAGCAGACCCTGGCAGGGAAAGGACGAGCAGTACTTC
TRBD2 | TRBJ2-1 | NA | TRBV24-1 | CATSDLGTSGGAREQFF | TGTGCCACCAGTGATTTAGGGACTAGCGGGGGGGCCCGGGAGCAGTTCTTC
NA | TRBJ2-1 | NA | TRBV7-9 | CASRRLDNEQFF | TGTGCCAGCAGGAGGTTGGACAATGAGCAGTTCTTC
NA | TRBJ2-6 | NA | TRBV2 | CASGGGGAGANVLTF | TGTGCCAGCGGAGGAGGGGGGGCTGGGGCCAACGTCCTGACTTTC
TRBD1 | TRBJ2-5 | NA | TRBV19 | CASSGSGTATETQYF | TGTGCCAGTAGTGGATCCGGGACAGCAACAGAGACCCAGTACTTC
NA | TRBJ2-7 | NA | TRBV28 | CASSPYYEQYF | TGTGCCAGCAGCCCTTACTACGAGCAGTACTTC
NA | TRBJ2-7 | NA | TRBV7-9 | CASSSLWGGTYEQYF | TGTGCCAGCAGCTCCCTTTGGGGAGGAACCTACGAGCAGTACTTC
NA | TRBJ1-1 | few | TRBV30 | CAWKGQPNTEAFF | TGTGCCTGGAAGGGGCAGCCGAACACTGAAGCTTTCTTT
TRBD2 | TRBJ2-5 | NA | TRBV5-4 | CASSRTSGGTETQYF | TGTGCCAGCAGCCGGACTAGCGGGGGGACAGAGACCCAGTACTTC
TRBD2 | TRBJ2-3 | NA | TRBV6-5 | CASRTGGATQYF | TGTGCCAGCAGAACCGGGGGGGCGACGCAGTATTTT
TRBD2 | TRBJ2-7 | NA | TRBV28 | CASIPGGIAGGSYEQYF | TGTGCCAGCATCCCTGGTGGTATCGCCGGGGGGTCCTACGAGCAGTACTTC
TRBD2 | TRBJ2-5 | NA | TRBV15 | CATSKPSGGVETQYF | TGTGCCACCAGCAAGCCTAGCGGGGGGGTAGAGACCCAGTACTTC
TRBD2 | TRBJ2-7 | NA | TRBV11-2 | CASSKGGGPYEQYF | TGTGCCAGCAGCAAGGGCGGGGGGCCCTACGAGCAGTACTTC
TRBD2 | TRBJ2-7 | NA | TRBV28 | CASGGGPRMEQYF | TGTGCCAGCGGGGGAGGGCCTCGAATGGAGCAGTACTTC
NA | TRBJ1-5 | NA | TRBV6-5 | CASSKAGGGQPQHF | TGTGCCAGCAGTAAGGCGGGGGGAGGTCAGCCCCAGCATTTT
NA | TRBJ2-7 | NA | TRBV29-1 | CSVALSGEQYF | TGCAGCGTTGCCCTTTCGGGTGAGCAGTACTTC